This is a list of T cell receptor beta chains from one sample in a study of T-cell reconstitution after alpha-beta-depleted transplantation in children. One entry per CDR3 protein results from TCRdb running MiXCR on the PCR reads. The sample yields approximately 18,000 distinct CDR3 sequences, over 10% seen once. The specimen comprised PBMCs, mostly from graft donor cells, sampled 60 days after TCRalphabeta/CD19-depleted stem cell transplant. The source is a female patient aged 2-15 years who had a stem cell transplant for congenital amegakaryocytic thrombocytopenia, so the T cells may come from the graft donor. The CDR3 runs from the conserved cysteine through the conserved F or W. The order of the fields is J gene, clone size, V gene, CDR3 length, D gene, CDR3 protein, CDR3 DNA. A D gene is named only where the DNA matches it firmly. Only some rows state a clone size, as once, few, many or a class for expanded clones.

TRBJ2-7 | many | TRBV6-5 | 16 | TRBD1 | CASSYSHGTGGYEQYF | TGTGCCAGCAGTTATAGTCACGGGACAGGGGGCTACGAGCAGTACTTC
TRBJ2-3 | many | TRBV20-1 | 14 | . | CSAADREWSATQYF | TGCAGTGCTGCTGATCGGGAGTGGAGTGCTACGCAGTATTTT
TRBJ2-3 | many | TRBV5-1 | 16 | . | CASSLAYRRFTDTQYF | TGCGCCAGCAGCTTGGCCTACAGGAGATTCACAGATACGCAGTATTTT
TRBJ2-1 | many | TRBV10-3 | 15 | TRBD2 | CAISQSGNSYNEQFF | TGTGCCATCAGCCAGAGCGGGAACTCCTACAATGAGCAGTTCTTC
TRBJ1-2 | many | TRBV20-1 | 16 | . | CSATSPVLLANYGYTF | TGCAGTGCCACATCCCCAGTCCTCCTAGCTAACTATGGCTACACCTTC
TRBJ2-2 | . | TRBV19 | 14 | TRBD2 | CASKRLANTGELFF | TGTGCCAGTAAGAGACTAGCTAACACCGGGGAGCTGTTTTTT
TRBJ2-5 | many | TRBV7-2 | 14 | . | CASSLMGASETQYF | TGTGCCAGCAGCTTGATGGGGGCCTCAGAGACCCAGTACTTC
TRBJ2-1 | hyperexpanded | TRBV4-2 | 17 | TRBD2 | CASSHRRLAQTYNEQFF | TGTGCCAGCAGCCATAGGCGACTAGCGCAGACCTACAATGAGCAGTTCTTC
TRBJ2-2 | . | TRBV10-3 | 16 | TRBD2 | CAISPGTSGNTGELFF | TGTGCCATCAGTCCTGGGACTAGCGGGAACACCGGGGAGCTGTTTTTT
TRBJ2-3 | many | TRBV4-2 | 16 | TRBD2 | CASSQAERGGTDTQYF | TGTGCCAGCAGCCAAGCAGAGCGGGGGGGCACAGATACGCAGTATTTT
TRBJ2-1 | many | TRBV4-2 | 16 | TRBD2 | CASSPREGGRVFEQFF | TGTGCCAGCAGCCCCAGGGAGGGCGGGAGGGTCTTTGAGCAGTTCTTC
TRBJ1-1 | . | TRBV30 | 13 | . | CAWSVHRERGAFF | TGTGCCTGGAGTGTACACAGAGAGCGCGGGGCTTTCTTT
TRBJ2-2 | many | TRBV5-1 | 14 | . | CASSLAGDTGELFF | TGCGCCAGCAGCTTGGCAGGAGACACCGGGGAGCTGTTTTTT
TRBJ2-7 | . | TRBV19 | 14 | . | CASSSDQTGSEQYF | TGTGCCAGTAGCAGTGACCAGACCGGGTCCGAGCAGTACTTC
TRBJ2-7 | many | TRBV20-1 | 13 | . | CSATGPRPYEQYF | TGCAGTGCTACGGGACCCAGGCCCTACGAGCAGTACTTC
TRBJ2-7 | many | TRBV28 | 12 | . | CASSSDIRVQYF | TGTGCCAGCAGTTCGGACATTAGGGTGCAGTACTTC
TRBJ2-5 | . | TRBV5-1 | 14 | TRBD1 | CASGRTGGQETQYF | TGCGCCAGCGGACGGACAGGGGGCCAAGAGACCCAGTACTTC
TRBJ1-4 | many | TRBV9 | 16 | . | CASSEAGTLKNEKLFF | TGTGCCAGCAGCGAGGCCGGGACACTTAAGAATGAAAAACTGTTTTTT
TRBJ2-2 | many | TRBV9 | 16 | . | CASSVSHGQNTGELFF | TGTGCCAGCAGCGTATCCCACGGACAGAACACCGGGGAGCTGTTTTTT
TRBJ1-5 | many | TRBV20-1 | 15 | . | CSARDSSRRNQPQHF | TGCAGTGCTAGGGACAGCTCAAGGCGCAATCAGCCCCAGCATTTT
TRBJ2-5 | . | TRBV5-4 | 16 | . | CASSLGPGLEQETQYF | TGTGCCAGCAGCTTGGGCCCAGGGCTTGAACAAGAGACCCAGTACTTC
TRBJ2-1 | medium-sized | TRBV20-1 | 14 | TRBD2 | CSASELAAGGEQFF | TGCAGTGCTAGTGAACTAGCGGCGGGGGGTGAGCAGTTCTTC
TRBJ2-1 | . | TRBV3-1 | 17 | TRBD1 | CASSQQMGTGIYNEQFF | TGTGCCAGCAGCCAACAAATGGGGACAGGAATTTACAATGAGCAGTTCTTC
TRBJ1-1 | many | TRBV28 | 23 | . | CASSLTVFSLSSHSNRRNTEAFF | TGTGCCAGCAGTTTAACTGTTTTCTCCTTGTCCAGTCACTCAAATCGACGAAACACTGAAGCTTTCTTT
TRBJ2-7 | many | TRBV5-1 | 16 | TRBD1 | CASSSETGTGGREQYF | TGCGCCAGCAGCTCAGAAACCGGGACAGGGGGTCGGGAGCAGTACTTC
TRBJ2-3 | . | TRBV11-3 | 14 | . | CASSPPDSTDTQYF | TGTGCCAGCAGCCCTCCGGACAGCACAGATACGCAGTATTTT
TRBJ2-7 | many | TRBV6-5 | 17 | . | CASSYSIVAGSSYEQYF | TGTGCCAGCAGTTACTCGATAGTTGCGGGGAGCTCCTACGAGCAGTACTTC
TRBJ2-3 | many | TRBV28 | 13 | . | CASTPAGTDTQYF | TGTGCCAGCACACCCGCTGGCACAGATACGCAGTATTTT
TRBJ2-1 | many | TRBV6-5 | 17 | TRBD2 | CASSYSGTSGSRDEQFF | TGTGCCAGCAGTTACTCGGGGACTAGCGGGAGTAGGGATGAGCAGTTCTTC
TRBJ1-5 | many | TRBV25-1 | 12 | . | CASRDGNQPQHF | TGTGCCAGCCGGGACGGCAATCAGCCCCAGCATTTT
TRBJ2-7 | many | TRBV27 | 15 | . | CASSFDVRGRNEQYF | TGTGCCAGCAGTTTCGATGTCAGGGGAAGAAACGAGCAGTACTTC
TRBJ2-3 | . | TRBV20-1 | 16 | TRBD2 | CSSWGVTSGIRIRQYF | TGCAGCTCCTGGGGGGTCACTAGCGGGATTAGAATACGGCAGTATTTT
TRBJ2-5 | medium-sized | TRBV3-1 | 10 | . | CASSQETQYF | TGTGCCAGCAGCCAAGAGACCCAGTACTTC
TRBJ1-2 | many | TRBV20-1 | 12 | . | CSARDPPRGYTF | TGCAGTGCTAGAGATCCACCCCGAGGCTACACCTTC
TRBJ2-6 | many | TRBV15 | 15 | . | CATSRDFAGANVLTF | TGTGCCACCAGCAGAGATTTCGCTGGGGCCAACGTCCTGACTTTC
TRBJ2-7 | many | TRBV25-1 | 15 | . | CASSEYGRNAYEQYF | TGTGCCAGCAGTGAGTACGGACGGAATGCCTACGAGCAGTACTTC
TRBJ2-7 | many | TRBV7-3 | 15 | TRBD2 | CASSPTGTSVYEQYF | TGTGCCAGCAGCCCAACCGGGACTAGTGTCTACGAGCAGTACTTC
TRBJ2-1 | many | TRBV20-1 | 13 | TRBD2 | CSARLREWNEQFF | TGCAGTGCTAGGTTGCGGGAGTGGAATGAGCAGTTCTTC
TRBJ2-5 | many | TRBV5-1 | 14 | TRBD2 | CASSFPAGKETQYF | TGCGCCAGCAGCTTTCCAGCGGGAAAAGAGACCCAGTACTTC